The 9 T cell receptor beta chains below were found in one sample sequenced in a study of cytomegalovirus exposure and HLA in healthy donors. Using immunoSEQ multiplex PCR, the repertoire was profiled, and TCRdb retains in-frame clones only, with some absent. The sample includes about 170,000 clones, roughly 90% of them seen just once. The specimen was PBMCs. Every receptor here comes from a woman aged 18-35 years in good health and CMV-seronegative.

The chain has TRBV19 and TRBJ1-2; 7 bases align to TRBD1. V was pared by 5 bases and J by 4 bases, with 10 bases of the junction left unmatched. The V gene's germline CDR1 is LNHDA and CDR2 SQIVND (reference sequence). There are 15 residues in the CDR3. The CDR3 spells CASSAISGTVYGYTF. Here the CDR3 DNA reads TGTGCCAGTAGTGCGATCTCCGGGACAGTCTATGGCTACACCTTC.

This rearrangement joins TRBV11-3 to TRBJ2-7, with 10 nucleotides matching TRBD1. This CDR3 is 15 amino acids long. V lost 3 bases, J lost 5 bases, and 7 bases stayed unmatched. Germline CDR1 SGHNT, CDR2 YENEEA. For the CDR3, the DNA is TGTGCCAGCAGCTTTTGTCCGACAGGGGGCCACGAGCAGTACTTC. Translated: CASSFCPTGGHEQYF.

In the case of this clone: One junction end does not reproduce the germline sequence, and a read error may be involved. The V and J genes are TRBV9 and TRBJ1-3; TRBD1 matches 9 bases. Germline-derived CDR1 and CDR2 are SGDLS and YYNGEE. The CDR3 covers 15 residues. The CDR3 coding sequence is TGTGCCAGCAGCACGTCGACAGGGGGTGGAAACATCATATATTTT. Residues: CASSTSTGGGNIIYF.

V and J are TRBV4-3 and TRBJ2-6; maybe TRBD1 (5 bases). Between the trimmed V and J ends, which lost 0 bases and 0 bases, there was a span of 12 bases. The germline CDR1 and CDR2 sequences are LGHNA and YSLEER. This CDR3 comprises 18 residues. For the CDR3, the DNA is TGCGCCAGCAGCCAAGAGGCAGGGTTTCTCTCTGGGGCCAACGTCCTGACTTTC. Its translation: CASSQEAGFLSGANVLTF.

This clone was seen only once. V and J are TRBV30 and TRBJ2-3; 8 nucleotides align to TRBD2. The CDR3 is made up of 14 amino acids. The V gene's germline CDR1 is GTSNPN and CDR2 SVGIG (reference sequence). The J segment lost 3 bases and the V segment lost 4 bases, leaving 6 bases of the junction unmatched. CDR3 region: CAWTVAGLTDTQYF. As DNA, the CDR3 is TGTGCCTGGACCGTAGCGGGGCTTACAGATACGCAGTATTTT. The full variable domain, in which reference TRBV30 and TRBJ2-3 provide the parts outside the CDR3, is SQTIHQWPATLVQPVGSPLSLECTVEGTSNPNLYWYRQAAGRGLQLLFYSVGIGQISSEVPQNLSASRPQDRQFILSSKKLLLSDSGFYLCAWTVAGLTDTQYFGPGTRLTVL.

This chain links TRBV4-1 with TRBJ2-1, with D possibly matching TRBD2 (7 bases). Germline assignment: CDR1 MGHRA and CDR2 YSYEKL. The CDR3 is 16 amino acids. Trimming cost V 0 bases and J 0 bases, with 9 bases left between them. The CDR3 coding sequence is TGCGCCAGCAGCCAAGAGGGGGGGCGCTCCTACAATGAGCAGTTCTTC. Encoded protein: CASSQEGGRSYNEQFF.

CDR3 sequence (DNA): TGTGCCAGCAGCCAAGATCAGGGAAAGGGTGGCTCACCCCTCCACTTT. Translation: CASSQDQGKGGSPLHF. The gene calls are TRBV4-2 and TRBJ1-6; maybe TRBD1 (5 bases). The CDR3 spans 16 residues. The germline CDR1 and CDR2 sequences are LGHNA and YNFKEQ. Trimming removed 0 bases at V and 10 bases at J, with 16 bases between.

The chain carries TRBV21-1 and TRBJ2-7; the table gives TRBD1 as D, unverified against the DNA. TRBV21-1 is a known pseudogene. The length of the CDR3 is 16 residues. The CDR3 nucleotides are TGTGCCAGCAGCATGGACAGGGATACCAGCTCCTACGAGCAGTACTTC. Its protein product is CASSMDRDTSSYEQYF.

The chain has TRBV10-1 and TRBJ1-6; no clear D. The germline V gene has CDR1 WNHNN and CDR2 SYGVQD (reference sequence). Trimming stripped 4 bases from V and 0 bases from J, with 13 bases between. The CDR3 is 17 residues long. For the CDR3, the DNA is TGCGCCAGCAGTGGCCTAGGGAGGCTCTCCTATAATTCACCCCTCCACTTT. Its protein is CASSGLGRLSYNSPLHF.